Below, 9 T cell receptor beta chains from the same sample are listed, as sequenced in a study of early T cells in non-severe SARS-CoV-2 infection. TCRdb recomputed calls from the 5' RACE reads with MiXCR, one row per CDR3 protein. The sample lists about 25,000 distinct CDR3 sequences, less than 7% occurring once. The sample comprised whole blood. The receptors here all came from an adult who was a healthcare worker with PCR-confirmed SARS-CoV-2 infection or an uninfected control (not recorded which).

Ten or more counts support this clonotype. The chain links TRBV7-9 to TRBJ2-3; a weak D match, TRBD1 (6 bases). Trimming cost V 8 bases and J 4 bases, with 16 bases left between them. Per the germline V gene, CDR1 is SEHNR and CDR2 is FQNEAQ (reference sequence). The CDR3 sequence is 14 residues long. The CDR3 sequence: CASANRVVADTQYF. CDR3 DNA: TGTGCCAGCGCAAACAGGGTTGTCGCAGATACGCAGTATTTT.

This clonotype has a count of ten or more. The CDR3 DNA sequence: TGTGCCAGCAAAATAAGGGTGGCCTACGAGCAGTACTTC. Translating it yields CASKIRVAYEQYF. The J gene is TRBJ2-7, the V gene TRBV2; D remains unclear. The CDR3 consists of 13 residues. The V gene lost 7 bases and the J gene lost 2 bases, with 12 bases spanning the gap. The germline V gene encodes CDR1 SNHLY and CDR2 FYNNEI.

The chain is built from TRBV24-1 and TRBJ2-1; D not certain. The CDR3 loop spans 12 amino acids. Germline CDR1 KGHDR, CDR2 SFDVKD. Trimming took 1 base from V and 9 from J, leaving 6 bases between them. Here the CDR3 DNA reads TGTGCCACCAGTGATTTCCGAGGTGAGCAGTTCTTC. Protein sequence: CATSDFRGEQFF.

The chain is built from TRBV18 and TRBJ1-6; D may be TRBD1 (6 bases). The germline CDR1 and CDR2 sequences are KGHSH and LQKENI. The CDR3 spans 15 residues. Trimming pared 3 bases from V and 8 bases from J, leaving 14 bases between. CDR3 residues: CASSPATGEYSPLHF. The CDR3 DNA reads as TGTGCCAGCTCACCCGCGACAGGCGAATATTCACCCCTCCACTTT.

The table lists this clonotype with many counts. The chain employs TRBV10-1 and TRBJ2-3, with 8 bases identical to TRBD1. CDR1 WNHNN and CDR2 SYGVQD come from the germline V gene (reference sequence). V was pared by 8 bases and J by 9 bases, with 13 bases of the junction left unmatched. CDR3 length: 14 residues. The CDR3 region is CASGTDRVWSTQYF. As DNA, the CDR3 is TGCGCCAGCGGAACGGACAGGGTGTGGTCCACGCAGTATTTT.

With regard to this clonotype: Its ends do not fully match the called genes, so a read error is possible. The chain recombines TRBV11-2 with TRBJ2-1; 12 positions match TRBD2. CDR1 and CDR2 from the germline V gene are SGHAT and FQNNGV. The CDR3 is 16 residues long. The CDR3 DNA reads TGTGCCGGCAGCTTACGCTGGCTAGCGGGGGGGGATGAGCAGTTCTTC. The encoded protein is CAGSLRWLAGGDEQFF.

In this sample, this clonotype turned up a few times. The DNA for the CDR3 is TGTGCCAGCAGCCTTCGGACAGTTACAGATACGCAGTATTTT. Translating it yields CASSLRTVTDTQYF. The chain carries TRBV27 and TRBJ2-3, with TRBD1 as a possible D gene (6 bases). The CDR3 is made up of 14 amino acids. CDR1 is MNHEY, CDR2 SMNVEV, per germline (reference sequence). The ends were cut back, 6 bases at V and 3 bases at J, with 13 bases in the middle.

This clonotype has ten or more counts. The chain joins TRBV18 to TRBJ1-1; D is ambiguous. With 6 bases removed from V and 1 base from J, the gap between germline ends came to 12 bases. Germline V lookup: CDR1 KGHSH, CDR2 LQKENI. The CDR3 loop spans 14 amino acids. The DNA for the CDR3 is TGTGCCAGCTCCCGGTCCTCCAGGAACACTGAAGCTTTCTTT. Protein product: CASSRSSRNTEAFF.

This clonotype occurred many times. The V call is TRBV27, the J call TRBJ1-4; D might be TRBD1 (5 bases). The germline V gene encodes CDR1 MNHEY and CDR2 SMNVEV (reference sequence). Trimming removed 3 bases at V and 7 bases at J, with 12 bases between. The CDR3 is made up of 14 amino acids. CDR3 coding DNA: TGTGCCAGCAGTTTGTCAGGGTTGAGTGAAAAACTGTTTTTT. It specifies CASSLSGLSEKLFF.